The source of this T cell receptor (beta chain) is a study of blood T cells in healthy people across ages (dated by TCRdb to about 2015). A note on the overall study: Template switching captured roughly one uniquely barcoded TCR beta cDNA molecule per two T cells in model experiments. Age-related changes in TCR beta repertoire diversity were measured in the study by deep sequencing normalized with unique cDNA molecular identifiers. The donors were divided into four age groups: young (average around 17 years), middle-aged (around 41), aged (approximately 62) and long-lived (nearly 85). To avoid experimental bias, donors of different ages were spread randomly across the sequencing lanes. Two additional independent replicas of 1 million unique cDNA reads from the same blood draw were analyzed for two donors (one aged 18 to 29 and one aged 80 or older).

V gives up 2 bases and J gives up 5 bases, and the segment between their germline ends measures 12 bases. According to the germline V gene, CDR1 reads MNHNS and CDR2 reads SASEGT. The CDR3 contains 14 residues, cysteine and phenylalanine counted. The retained sequence is limited to the CDR3, 42 bases, with the frame set at the first base. Systemically healthy Caucasian individuals from Russia, approximately 39 in total and aged roughly 6 to 95 years, were included as donors. Each donor gave ten milliliters of peripheral blood, collected into EDTA-treated Vacutainer tubes. Ficoll-Paque density-gradient centrifugation was used to isolate PBMCs, with at least 6.5 million per sample. Total RNA was extracted from PBMCs with Trizol reagent, with at least 6 micrograms obtained per sample. For every donor, an aliquot of PBMCs went through flow cytometry to measure the percentages of naive CD45RAhigh/CD27high T cells.

The paper as a whole reports these results and caveats: Estimates of total diversity based on one million sequenced T cells were considered lower bounds and underestimates. There was a strong correlation between observed TCR beta diversity and the percentage of naive T cells measured by flow cytometry. As age increased, observed TCR beta diversity per million T cells dropped in a roughly linear way, and a significant reduction was already evident by age roughly 40. Because profiling used bulk unsorted PBMCs, naive and antigen-experienced compartments could not be compared conclusively. Compared with the aged group, more naive CD4+ T cells, fewer expanded clones and increased TCR diversity were shown by the long-lived group, suggesting age selection. The CMV infection status of donors was not known, potentially confounding age-related changes in expanded clonotypes.

The library was obtained by 5' RACE. Sequencing used an Illumina HiSeq 2500. A second PCR of roughly 7 to 12 cycles was performed with a sample-barcoded 5' primer and a J-beta primer mix. A template-switch 5' adaptor carrying 12 random nucleotides introduced a unique molecular identifier onto each TCR beta cDNA molecule. At least 2.5 million CDR3-containing paired-end reads were obtained from each sample. First-strand cDNA synthesis was performed from all RNA using the Mint cDNA synthesis kit, with priming by a TRBC-specific oligonucleotide. After uracil-DNA glycosylase treatment, a first 18-cycle PCR used universal primers M1SS and BC2_uni_R on all cDNA. On the study's bioinformatics: Normalization of each sample was performed by random selection of 1 million high-quality reads, each carrying a distinct molecular identifier. Reads sharing molecular identifiers were discarded rather than binned into consensus sequences. MiTCR, set to a Q25 quality threshold and the strictest error-elimination algorithm, was used for CDR3 identification, clonotype clustering and error correction. A nonparametric unseen species model using Euler transformation provided a lower-bound estimate of total TCR beta diversity. TCRdb trimmed the raw reads at Q25, called clones with MiXCR and kept productive beta chains. Records with the same CDR3 protein are collapsed into one entry carrying the most frequent genes and DNA. V and J calls and clone size were set by TCRdb, not the authors. The sample table contains about 1.4 million distinct CDR3 sequences; only one count was recorded for 59% of them. The ten largest clones capture 5% to 7% of the sample.

On this clonotype itself: It lacks a known antigen. Base-call qualities are not available, and no considerably larger clone is one nucleotide away.

Sequencing was carried out using blood. The chain is encoded by TRBV6-1 joined to TRBJ1-1; the D gene assignment is ambiguous. The source is a man aged 18 to 30 in good health. The nucleotide sequence is given as TGTGCCAGCAGTGAACGCCCCCGGCGGACTGAAGCTTTCTTT. It codes for CASSERPRRTEAFF.